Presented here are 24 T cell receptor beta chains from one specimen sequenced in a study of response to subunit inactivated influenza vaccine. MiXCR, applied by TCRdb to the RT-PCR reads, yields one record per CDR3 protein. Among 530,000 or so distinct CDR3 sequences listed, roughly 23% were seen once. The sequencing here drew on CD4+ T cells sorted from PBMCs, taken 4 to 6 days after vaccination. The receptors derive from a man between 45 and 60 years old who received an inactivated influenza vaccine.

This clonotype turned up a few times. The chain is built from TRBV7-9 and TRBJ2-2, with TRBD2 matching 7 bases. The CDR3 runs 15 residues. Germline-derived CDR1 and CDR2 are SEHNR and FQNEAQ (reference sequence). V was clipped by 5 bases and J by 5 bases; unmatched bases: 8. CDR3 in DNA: TGTGCCAGCAGCACACCCGCTAGCGGAACCGGGGAGCTGTTTTTT. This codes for CASSTPASGTGELFF.

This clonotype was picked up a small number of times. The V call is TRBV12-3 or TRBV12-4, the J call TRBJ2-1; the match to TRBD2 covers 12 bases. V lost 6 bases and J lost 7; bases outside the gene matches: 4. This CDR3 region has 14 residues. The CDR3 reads CASSGLAGRNEQFF. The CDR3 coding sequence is TGTGCCAGCAGCGGACTAGCGGGAAGAAATGAGCAGTTCTTC.

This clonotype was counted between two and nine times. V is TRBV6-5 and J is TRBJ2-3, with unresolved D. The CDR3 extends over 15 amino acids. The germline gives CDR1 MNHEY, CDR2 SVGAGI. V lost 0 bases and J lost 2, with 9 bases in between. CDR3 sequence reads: CASSYSSRHTDTQYF. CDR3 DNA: TGTGCCAGCAGTTACTCCTCCAGACACACAGATACGCAGTATTTT.

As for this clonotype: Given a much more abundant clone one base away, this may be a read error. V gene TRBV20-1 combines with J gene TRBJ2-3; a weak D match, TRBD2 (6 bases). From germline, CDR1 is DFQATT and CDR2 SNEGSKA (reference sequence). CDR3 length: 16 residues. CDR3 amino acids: CCASESGRGITDTQYF. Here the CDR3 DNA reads TGCTGTGCTAGTGAGAGCGGGCGAGGAATCACAGATACGCAGTATTTT.

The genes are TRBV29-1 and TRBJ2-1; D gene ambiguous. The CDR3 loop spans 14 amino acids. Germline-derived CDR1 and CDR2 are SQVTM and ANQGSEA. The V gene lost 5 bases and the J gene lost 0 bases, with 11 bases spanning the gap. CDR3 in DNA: TGCAGCGTTACGCTCCGAAGCTCCTACAATGAGCAGTTCTTC. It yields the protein CSVTLRSSYNEQFF.

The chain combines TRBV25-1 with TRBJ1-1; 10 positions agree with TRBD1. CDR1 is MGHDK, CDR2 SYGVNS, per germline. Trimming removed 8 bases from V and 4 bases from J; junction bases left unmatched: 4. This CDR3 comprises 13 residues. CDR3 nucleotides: TGTGCCAGCGAACGACAGGGGGCCACTGAAGCTTTCTTT. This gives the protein CASERQGATEAFF.

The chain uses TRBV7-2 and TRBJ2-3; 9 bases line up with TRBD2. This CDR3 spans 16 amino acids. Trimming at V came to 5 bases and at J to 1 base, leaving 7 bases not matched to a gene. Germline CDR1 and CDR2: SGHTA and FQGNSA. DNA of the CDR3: TGTGCCAGCAGCCTGGGACTAGCCGCTGGCACAGATACGCAGTATTTT. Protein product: CASSLGLAAGTDTQYF.

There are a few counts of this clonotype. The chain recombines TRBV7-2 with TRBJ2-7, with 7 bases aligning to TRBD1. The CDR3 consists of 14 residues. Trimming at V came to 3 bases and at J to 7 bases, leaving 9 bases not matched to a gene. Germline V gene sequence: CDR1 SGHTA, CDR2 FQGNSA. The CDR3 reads CASSLDRTKGEQYF. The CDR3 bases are TGTGCCAGCAGCTTGGACAGGACCAAAGGGGAGCAGTACTTC.

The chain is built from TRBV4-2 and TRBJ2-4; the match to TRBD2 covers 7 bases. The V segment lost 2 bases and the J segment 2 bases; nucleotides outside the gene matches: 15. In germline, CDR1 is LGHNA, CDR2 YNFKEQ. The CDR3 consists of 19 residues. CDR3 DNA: TGTGCCAGCAGCCAAAATTTGGCTGGACTAGTTCCTTCCAAAAACATTCAGTACTTC. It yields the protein CASSQNLAGLVPSKNIQYF.

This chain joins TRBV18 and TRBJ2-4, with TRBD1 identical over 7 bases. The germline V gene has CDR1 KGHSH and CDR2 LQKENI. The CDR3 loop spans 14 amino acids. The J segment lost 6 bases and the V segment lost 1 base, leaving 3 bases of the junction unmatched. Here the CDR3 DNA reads TGTGCCAGCTCACCACAGGGGGCAGTAAACATTCAGTACTTC. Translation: CASSPQGAVNIQYF.

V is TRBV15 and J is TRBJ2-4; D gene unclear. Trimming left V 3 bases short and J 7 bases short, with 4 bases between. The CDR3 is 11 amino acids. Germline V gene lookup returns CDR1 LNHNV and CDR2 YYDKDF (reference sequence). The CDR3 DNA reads TGTGCCACCAGCAGTAGGAACATTCAGTACTTC. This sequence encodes CATSSRNIQYF. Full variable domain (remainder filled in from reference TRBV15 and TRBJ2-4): DAMVIQNPRYQVTQFGKPVTLSCSQTLNHNVMYWYQQKSSQAPKLLFHYYDKDFNNEADTPDNFQSRRPNTSFCFLDIRSPGLGDTAMYLCATSSRNIQYFGAGTRLSVL.

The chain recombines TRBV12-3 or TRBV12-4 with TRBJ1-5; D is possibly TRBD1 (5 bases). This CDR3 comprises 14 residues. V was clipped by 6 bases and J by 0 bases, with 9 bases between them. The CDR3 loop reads CASRTQGSNQPQHF. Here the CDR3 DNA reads TGTGCCAGCAGAACGCAGGGTAGCAATCAGCCCCAGCATTTT.

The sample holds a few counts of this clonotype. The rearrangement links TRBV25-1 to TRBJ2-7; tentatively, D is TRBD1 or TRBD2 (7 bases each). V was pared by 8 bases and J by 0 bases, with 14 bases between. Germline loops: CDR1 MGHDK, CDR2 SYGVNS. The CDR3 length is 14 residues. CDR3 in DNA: TGTGCCAGCGGGGCGGGGGACAGCTCCTACGAGCAGTACTTC. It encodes CASGAGDSSYEQYF.

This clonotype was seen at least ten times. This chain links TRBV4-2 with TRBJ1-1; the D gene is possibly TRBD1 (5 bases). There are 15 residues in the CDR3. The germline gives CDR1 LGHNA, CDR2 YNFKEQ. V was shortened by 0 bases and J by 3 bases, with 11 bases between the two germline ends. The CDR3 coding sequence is TGTGCCAGCAGCCAAGACCTCAAGGGGTACACTGAAGCTTTCTTT. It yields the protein CASSQDLKGYTEAFF.

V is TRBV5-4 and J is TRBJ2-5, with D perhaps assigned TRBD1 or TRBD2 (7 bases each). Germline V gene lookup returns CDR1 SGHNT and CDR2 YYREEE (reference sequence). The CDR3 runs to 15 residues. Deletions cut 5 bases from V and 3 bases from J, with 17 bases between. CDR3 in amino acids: CASSSQGGAKETQYF. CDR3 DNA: TGTGCCAGCAGTTCCCAGGGGGGGGCAAAAGAGACCCAGTACTTC.

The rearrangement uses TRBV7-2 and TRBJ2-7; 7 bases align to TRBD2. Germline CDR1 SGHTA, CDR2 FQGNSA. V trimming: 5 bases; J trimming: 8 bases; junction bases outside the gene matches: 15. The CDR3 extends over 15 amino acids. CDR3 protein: CASSQRGSGREKQYF. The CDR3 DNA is TGTGCCAGCAGCCAACGGGGTTCAGGGCGGGAGAAGCAGTACTTC.

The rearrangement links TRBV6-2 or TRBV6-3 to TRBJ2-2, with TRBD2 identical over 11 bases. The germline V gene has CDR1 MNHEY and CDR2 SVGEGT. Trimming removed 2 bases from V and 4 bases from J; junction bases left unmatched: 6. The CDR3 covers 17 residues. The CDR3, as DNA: TGTGCCAGCAGTTACCCCGGACTAGCGGGCCGCACCGGGGAGCTGTTTTTT. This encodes CASSYPGLAGRTGELFF.

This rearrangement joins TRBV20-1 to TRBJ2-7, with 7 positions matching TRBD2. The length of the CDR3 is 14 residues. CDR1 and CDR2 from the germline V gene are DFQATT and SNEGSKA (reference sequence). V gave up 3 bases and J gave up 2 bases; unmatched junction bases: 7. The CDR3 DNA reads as TGCAGTGCTAGTGGGCGGGAGTCCACCTACGAGCAGTACTTC. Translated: CSASGRESTYEQYF.

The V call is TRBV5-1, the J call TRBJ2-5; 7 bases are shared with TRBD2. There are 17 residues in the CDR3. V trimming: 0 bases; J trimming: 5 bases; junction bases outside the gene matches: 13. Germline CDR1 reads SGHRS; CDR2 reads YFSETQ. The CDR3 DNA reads TGCGCCAGCAGCTTGGGGCTAGCGGTTCAAGGTTGGGAGACCCAGTACTTC. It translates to CASSLGLAVQGWETQYF.

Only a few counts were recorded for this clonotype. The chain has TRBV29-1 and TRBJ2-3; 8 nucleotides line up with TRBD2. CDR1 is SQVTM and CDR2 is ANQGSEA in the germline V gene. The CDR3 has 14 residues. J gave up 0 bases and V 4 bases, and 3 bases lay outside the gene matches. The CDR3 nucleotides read TGCAGCGTTGCACTAGCGGTTAGCACAGATACGCAGTATTTT. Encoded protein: CSVALAVSTDTQYF.

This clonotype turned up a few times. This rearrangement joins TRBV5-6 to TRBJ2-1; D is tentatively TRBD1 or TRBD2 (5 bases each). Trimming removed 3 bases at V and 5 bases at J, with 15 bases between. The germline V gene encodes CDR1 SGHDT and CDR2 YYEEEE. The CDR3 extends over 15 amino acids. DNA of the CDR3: TGTGCCAGCAGCTCCGTCCCGGGGCTAAACAATGAGCAGTTCTTC. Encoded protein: CASSSVPGLNNEQFF.

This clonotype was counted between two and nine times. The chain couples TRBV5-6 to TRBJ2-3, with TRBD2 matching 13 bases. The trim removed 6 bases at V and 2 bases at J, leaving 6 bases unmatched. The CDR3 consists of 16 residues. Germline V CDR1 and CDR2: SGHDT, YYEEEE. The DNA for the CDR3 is TGTGCCAGCAAAAAACTAGCGGGAGGGTACACAGATACGCAGTATTTT. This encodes CASKKLAGGYTDTQYF.

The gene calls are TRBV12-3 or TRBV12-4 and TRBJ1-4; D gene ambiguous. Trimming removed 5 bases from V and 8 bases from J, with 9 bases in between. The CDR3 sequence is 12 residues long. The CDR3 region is CASSETWEKLFF. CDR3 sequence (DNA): TGTGCCAGCAGTGAAACTTGGGAAAAACTGTTTTTT.

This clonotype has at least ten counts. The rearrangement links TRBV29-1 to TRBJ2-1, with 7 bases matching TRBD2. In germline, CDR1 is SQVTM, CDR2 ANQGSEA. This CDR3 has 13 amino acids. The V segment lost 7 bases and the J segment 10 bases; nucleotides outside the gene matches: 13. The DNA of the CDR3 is TGCAGCGCCGCGGGGGTGGGAGTAAGGGAGCAGTTCTTC. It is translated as CSAAGVGVREQFF.